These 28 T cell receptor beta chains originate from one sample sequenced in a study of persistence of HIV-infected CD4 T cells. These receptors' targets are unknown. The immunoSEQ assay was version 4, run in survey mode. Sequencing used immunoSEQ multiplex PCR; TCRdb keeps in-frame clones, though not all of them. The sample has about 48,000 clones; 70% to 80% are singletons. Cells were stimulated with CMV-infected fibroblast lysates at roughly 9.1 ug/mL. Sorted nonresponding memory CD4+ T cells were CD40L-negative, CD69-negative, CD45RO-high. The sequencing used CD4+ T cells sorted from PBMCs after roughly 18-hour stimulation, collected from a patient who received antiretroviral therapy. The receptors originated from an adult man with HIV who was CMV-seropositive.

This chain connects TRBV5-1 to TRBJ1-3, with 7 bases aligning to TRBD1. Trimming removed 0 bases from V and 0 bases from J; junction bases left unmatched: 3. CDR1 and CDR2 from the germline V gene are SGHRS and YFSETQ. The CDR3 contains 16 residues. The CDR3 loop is CASSLGDSSSGNTIYF. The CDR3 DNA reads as TGCGCCAGCAGCTTGGGGGACAGTAGCTCTGGAAACACCATATATTTT.

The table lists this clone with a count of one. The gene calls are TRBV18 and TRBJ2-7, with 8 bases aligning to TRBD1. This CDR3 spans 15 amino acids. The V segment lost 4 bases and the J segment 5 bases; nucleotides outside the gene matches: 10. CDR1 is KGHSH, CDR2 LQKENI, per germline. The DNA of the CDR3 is TGTGCCAGCTCACGAGGTGCAGGGGGCTCTAACGAGCAGTACTTC. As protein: CASSRGAGGSNEQYF.

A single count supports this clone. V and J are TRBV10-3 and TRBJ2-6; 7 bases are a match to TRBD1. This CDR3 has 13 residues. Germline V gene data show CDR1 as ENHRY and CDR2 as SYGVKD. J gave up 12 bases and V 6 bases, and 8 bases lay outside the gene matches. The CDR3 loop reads CAIRHRDSRVLTF. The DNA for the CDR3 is TGTGCCATCAGGCACCGGGACAGCCGCGTCCTGACTTTC.

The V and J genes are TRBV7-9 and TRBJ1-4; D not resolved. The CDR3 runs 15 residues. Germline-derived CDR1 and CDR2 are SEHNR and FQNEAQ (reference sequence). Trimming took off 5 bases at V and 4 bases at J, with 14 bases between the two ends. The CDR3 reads CASSLQKALNEKLFF. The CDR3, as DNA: TGTGCCAGCAGCCTCCAAAAGGCCCTTAATGAAAAACTGTTTTTT. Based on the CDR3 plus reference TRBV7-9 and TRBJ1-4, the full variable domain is DTGVSQNPRHKITKRGQNVTFRCDPISEHNRLYWYRQTLGQGPEFLTYFQNEAQLEKSRLLSDRFSAERPKGSFSTLEIQRTEQGDSAMYLCASSLQKALNEKLFFGSGTQLSVL.

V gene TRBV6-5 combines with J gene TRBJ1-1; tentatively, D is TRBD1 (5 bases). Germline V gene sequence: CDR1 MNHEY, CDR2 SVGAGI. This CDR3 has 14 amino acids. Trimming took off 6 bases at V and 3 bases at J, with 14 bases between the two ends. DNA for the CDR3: TGTGCCAGCAGCACCCTGAGGGGAGACACTGAAGCTTTCTTT. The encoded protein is CASSTLRGDTEAFF.

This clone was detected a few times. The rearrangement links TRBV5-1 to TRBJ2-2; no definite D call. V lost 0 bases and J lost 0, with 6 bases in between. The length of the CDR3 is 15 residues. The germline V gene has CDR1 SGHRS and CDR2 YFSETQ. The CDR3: CASSLGATNTGELFF. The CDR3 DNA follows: TGCGCCAGCAGCTTGGGAGCAACGAACACCGGGGAGCTGTTTTTT.

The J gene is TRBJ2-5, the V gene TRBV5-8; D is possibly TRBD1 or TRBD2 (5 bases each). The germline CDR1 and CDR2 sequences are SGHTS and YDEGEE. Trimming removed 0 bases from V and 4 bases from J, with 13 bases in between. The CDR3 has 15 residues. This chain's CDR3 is CASSLGGVEGETQYF. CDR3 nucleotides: TGTGCCAGCAGCTTGGGGGGCGTCGAGGGAGAGACCCAGTACTTC.

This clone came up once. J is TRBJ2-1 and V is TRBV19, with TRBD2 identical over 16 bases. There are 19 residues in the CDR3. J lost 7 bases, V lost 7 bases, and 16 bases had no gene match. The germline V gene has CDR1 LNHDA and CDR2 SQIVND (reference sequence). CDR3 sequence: CASTRTSGLAGGLGNEQFF. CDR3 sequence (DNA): TGTGCCAGTACACGAACCTCGGGACTAGCGGGAGGGCTGGGGAATGAGCAGTTCTTC.

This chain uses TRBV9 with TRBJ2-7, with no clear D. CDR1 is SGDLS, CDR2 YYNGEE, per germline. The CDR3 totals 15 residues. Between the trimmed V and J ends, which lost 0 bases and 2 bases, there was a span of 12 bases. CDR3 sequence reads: CASSVALGAPYEQYF. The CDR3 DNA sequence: TGTGCCAGCAGCGTAGCTCTCGGAGCTCCCTACGAGCAGTACTTC.

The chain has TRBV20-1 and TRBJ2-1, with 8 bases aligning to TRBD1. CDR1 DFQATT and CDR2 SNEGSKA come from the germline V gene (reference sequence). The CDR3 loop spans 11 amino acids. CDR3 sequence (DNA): TGCAGAGGGACAGGCGGCAATGAGCAGTTCTTC. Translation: CRGTGGNEQFF.

The CDR3 protein is CASSPGISWEQYF. CDR3 in DNA: TGTGCCAGCAGCCCCGGGATCTCTTGGGAGCAGTACTTC. V and J are TRBV6-5 and TRBJ2-7; D possibly corresponds to TRBD2 (5 bases). This CDR3 comprises 13 residues. Trimming shortened V by 6 bases and J by 7 bases, and 16 bases separated the two germline ends. Germline-derived CDR1 and CDR2 are MNHEY and SVGAGI.

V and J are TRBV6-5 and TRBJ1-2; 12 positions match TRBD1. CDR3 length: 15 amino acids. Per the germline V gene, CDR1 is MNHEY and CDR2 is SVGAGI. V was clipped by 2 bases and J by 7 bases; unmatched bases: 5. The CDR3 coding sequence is TGTGCCAGCAGTTACACCGGGACAGGGGGCTCTGGCTACACCTTC. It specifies CASSYTGTGGSGYTF.

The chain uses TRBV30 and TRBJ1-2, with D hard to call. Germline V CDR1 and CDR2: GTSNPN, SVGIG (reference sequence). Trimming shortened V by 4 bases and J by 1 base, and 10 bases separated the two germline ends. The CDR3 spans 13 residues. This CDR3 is CAWIGGGNYGYTF. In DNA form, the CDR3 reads TGTGCCTGGATTGGTGGCGGTAACTATGGCTACACCTTC.

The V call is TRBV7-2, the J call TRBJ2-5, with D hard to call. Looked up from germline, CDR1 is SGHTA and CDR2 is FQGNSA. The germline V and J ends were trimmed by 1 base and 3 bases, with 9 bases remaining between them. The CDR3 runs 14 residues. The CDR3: CASSLVAQKETQYF. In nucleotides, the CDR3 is TGTGCCAGCAGCTTAGTCGCTCAAAAAGAGACCCAGTACTTC.

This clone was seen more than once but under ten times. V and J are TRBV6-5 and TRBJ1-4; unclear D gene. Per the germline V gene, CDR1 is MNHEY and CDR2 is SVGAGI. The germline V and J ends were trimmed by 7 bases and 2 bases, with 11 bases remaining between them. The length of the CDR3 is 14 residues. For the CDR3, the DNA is TGTGCCAGCAAAGATGGAGTGACTAATGAAAAACTGTTTTTT. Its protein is CASKDGVTNEKLFF.

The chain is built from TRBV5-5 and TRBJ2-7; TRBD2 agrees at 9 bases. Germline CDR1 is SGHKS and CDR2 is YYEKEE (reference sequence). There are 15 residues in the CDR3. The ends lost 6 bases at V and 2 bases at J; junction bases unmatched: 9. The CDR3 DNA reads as TGTGCCAGCAACCCTCTAGCGGGGAGACCCTACGAGCAGTACTTC. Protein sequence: CASNPLAGRPYEQYF.

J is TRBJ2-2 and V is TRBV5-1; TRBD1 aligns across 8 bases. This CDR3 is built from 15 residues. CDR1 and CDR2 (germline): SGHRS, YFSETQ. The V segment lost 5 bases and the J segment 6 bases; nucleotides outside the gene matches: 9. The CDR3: CASRDVQGVAGELFF. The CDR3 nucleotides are TGCGCCAGCAGGGACGTACAGGGGGTCGCCGGGGAGCTGTTTTTT.

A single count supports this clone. CDR3 DNA sequence: TGTGCCAGCACGGACAGGGGTGAGCAGTACTTC. Translating gives CASTDRGEQYF. The V call is TRBV18, the J call TRBJ2-7, with 9 bases lining up with TRBD1. V lost 8 bases to trimming and J lost 7 bases; unmatched junction nucleotides: 3. This CDR3 spans 11 amino acids. Germline CDR1 is KGHSH and CDR2 is LQKENI.

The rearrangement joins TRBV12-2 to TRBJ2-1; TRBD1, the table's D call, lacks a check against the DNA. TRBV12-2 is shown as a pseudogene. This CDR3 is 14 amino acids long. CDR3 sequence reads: CASRFWARIEQEFF. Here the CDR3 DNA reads TGTGCAAGTCGCTTCTGGGCACGGATCGAACAAGAGTTCTTC.

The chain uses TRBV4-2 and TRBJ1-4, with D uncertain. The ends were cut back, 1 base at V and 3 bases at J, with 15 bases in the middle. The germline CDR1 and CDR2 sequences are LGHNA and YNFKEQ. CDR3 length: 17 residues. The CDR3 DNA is TGTGCCAGCAGCCAAGCTCCCCCCAGGAACTCTAATGAAAAACTGTTTTTT. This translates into CASSQAPPRNSNEKLFF.

The CDR3: CASSLAAGGNSYGYTF. CDR3 bases: TGTGCCAGCAGCTTAGCAGCTGGGGGGAATTCCTATGGCTACACCTTC. This chain links TRBV7-8 with TRBJ1-2; the D gene is possibly TRBD1 (5 bases). Trimming removed 0 bases from V and 4 bases from J, with 15 bases in between. The CDR3 is 16 residues long. Germline-derived CDR1 and CDR2 are SGHVS and FQNEAQ.

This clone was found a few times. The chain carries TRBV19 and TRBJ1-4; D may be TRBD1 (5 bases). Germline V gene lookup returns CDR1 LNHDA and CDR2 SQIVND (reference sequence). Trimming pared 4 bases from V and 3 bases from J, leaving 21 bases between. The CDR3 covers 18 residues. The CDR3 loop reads CASSKRGKVDNSNEKLFF. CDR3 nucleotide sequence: TGTGCCAGTAGTAAAAGAGGGAAAGTGGACAATTCTAATGAAAAACTGTTTTTT.

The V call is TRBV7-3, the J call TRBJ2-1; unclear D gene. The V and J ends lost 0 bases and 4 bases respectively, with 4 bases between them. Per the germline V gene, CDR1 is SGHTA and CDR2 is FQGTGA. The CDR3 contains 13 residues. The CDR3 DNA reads TGTGCCAGCAGCTTAACGGGATACAATGAGCAGTTCTTC. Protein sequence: CASSLTGYNEQFF.

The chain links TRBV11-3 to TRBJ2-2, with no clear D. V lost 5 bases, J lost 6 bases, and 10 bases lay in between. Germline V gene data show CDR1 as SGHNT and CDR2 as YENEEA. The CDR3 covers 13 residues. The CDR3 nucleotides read TGTGCCAGCAGCCCACACAGCCCCGGGGAGCTGTTTTTT. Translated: CASSPHSPGELFF. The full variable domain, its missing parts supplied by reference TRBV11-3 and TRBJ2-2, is EAGVVQSPRYKIIEKKQPVAFWCNPISGHNTLYWYLQNLGQGPELLIRYENEEAVDDSQLPKDRFSAERLKGVDSTLKIQPAELGDSAVYLCASSPHSPGELFFGEGSRLTVL.

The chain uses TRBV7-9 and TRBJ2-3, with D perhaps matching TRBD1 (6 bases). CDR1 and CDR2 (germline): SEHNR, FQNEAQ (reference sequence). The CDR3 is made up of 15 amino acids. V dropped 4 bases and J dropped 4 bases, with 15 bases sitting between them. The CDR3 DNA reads TGTGCCAGCAGCTCCCGGGACACCGACCCAGATACGCAGTATTTT. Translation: CASSSRDTDPDTQYF.

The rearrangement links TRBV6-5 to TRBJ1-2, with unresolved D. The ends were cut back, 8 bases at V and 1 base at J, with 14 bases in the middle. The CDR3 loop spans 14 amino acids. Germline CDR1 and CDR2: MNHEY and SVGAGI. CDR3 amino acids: CASRRKTSNYGYTF. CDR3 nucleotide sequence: TGTGCCAGCCGTCGAAAGACTAGTAACTATGGCTACACCTTC.

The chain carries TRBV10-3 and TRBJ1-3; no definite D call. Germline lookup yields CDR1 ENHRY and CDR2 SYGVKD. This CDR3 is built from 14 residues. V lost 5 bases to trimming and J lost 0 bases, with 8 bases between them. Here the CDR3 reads CAISPGSSGNTIYF. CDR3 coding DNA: TGTGCCATCAGTCCCGGCAGCTCTGGAAACACCATATATTTT.

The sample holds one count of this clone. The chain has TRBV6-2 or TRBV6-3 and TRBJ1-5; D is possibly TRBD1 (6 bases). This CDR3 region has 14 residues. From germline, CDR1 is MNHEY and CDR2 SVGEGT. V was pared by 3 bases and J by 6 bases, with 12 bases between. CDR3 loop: CASSYIVGGQPQHF. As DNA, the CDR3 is TGTGCCAGCAGTTATATTGTAGGGGGTCAGCCCCAGCATTTT.